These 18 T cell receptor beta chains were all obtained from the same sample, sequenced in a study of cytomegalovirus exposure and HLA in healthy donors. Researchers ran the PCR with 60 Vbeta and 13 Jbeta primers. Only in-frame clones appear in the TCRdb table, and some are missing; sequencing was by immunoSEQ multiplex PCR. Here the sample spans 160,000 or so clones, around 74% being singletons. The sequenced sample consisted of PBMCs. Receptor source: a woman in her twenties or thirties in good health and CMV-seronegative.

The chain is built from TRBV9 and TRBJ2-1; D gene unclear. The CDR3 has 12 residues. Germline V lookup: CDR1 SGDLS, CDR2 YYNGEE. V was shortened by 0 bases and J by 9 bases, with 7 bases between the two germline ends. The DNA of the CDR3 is TGTGCCAGCAGCGTAGCTACCTCTGAGCAGTTCTTC. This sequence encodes CASSVATSEQFF. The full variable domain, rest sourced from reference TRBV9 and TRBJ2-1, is DSGVTQTPKHLITATGQRVTLRCSPRSGDLSVYWYQQSLDQGLQFLIQYYNGEERAKGNILERFSAQQFPDLHSELNLSSLELGDSALYFCASSVATSEQFFGPGTRLTVL.

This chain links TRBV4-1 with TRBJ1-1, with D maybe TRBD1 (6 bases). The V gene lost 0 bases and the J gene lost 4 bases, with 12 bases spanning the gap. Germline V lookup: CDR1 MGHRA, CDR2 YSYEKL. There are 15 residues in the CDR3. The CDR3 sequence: CASSQDGGRPTEAFF. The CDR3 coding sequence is TGCGCCAGCAGCCAAGATGGGGGCAGACCCACTGAAGCTTTCTTT.

The CDR3, as DNA: TGTGCCAGCAGCACTCATCCCCATTCTTCCGGAGGAATGGCGGCGATTAACTATGGCTACACCTTC. Translating gives CASSTHPHSSGGMAAINYGYTF. This chain links TRBV9 with TRBJ1-2; D gene unclear. The CDR3 runs 22 residues. Germline V CDR1 and CDR2: SGDLS, YYNGEE. Trimming removed 4 bases at V and 1 base at J, with 35 bases between.

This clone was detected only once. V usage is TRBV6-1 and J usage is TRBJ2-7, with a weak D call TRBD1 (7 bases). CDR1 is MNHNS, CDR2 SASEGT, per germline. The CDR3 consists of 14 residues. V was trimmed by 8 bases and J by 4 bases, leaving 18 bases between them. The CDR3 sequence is CASVQGQGGYEQYF. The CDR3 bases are TGTGCCAGCGTCCAGGGGCAGGGGGGATACGAGCAGTACTTC.

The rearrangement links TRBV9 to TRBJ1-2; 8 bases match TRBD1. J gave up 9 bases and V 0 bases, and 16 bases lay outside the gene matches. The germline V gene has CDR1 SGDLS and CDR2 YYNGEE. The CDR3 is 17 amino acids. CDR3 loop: CASSVGQGTLRAMSYTF. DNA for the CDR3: TGTGCCAGCAGCGTAGGACAGGGGACATTAAGAGCTATGAGCTACACCTTC.

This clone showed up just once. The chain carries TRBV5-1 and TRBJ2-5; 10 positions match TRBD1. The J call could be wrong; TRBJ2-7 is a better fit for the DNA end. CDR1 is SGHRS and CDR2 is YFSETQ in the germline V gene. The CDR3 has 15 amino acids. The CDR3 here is CASSSGQGESYEQYF. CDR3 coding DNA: TGCGCCAGCAGCTCTGGACAGGGGGAGTCCTACGAGCAGTACTTC.

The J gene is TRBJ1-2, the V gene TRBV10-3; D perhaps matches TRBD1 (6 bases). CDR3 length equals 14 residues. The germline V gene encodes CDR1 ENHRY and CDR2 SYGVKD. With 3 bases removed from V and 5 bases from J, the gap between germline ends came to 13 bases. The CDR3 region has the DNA TGTGCCATCAGTGATAGTGGTAGGGGGTATGGCTACACCTTC. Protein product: CAISDSGRGYGYTF.

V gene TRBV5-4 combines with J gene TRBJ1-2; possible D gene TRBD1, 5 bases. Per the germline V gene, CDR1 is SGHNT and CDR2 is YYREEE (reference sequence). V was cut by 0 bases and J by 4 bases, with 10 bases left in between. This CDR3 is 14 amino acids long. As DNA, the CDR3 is TGTGCCAGCAGCTTGGCCCGGGGGGTCTATGGCTACACCTTC. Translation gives CASSLARGVYGYTF.

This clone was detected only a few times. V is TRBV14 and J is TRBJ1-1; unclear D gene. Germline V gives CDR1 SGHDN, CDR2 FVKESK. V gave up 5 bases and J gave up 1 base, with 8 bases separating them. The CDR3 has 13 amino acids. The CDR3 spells CASSVGGNTEAFF. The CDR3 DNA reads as TGTGCCAGCAGCGTCGGTGGGAACACTGAAGCTTTCTTT.

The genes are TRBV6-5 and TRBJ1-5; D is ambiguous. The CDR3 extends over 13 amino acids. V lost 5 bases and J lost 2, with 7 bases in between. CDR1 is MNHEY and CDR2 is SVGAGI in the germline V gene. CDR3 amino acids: CASSDEGNQPQHF. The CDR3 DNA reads TGTGCCAGCAGTGATGAGGGCAATCAGCCCCAGCATTTT.

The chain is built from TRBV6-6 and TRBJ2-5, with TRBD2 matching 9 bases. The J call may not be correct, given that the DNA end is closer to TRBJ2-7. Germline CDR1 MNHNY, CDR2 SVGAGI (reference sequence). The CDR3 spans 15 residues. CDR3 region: CASSVSGGLGYEQYF. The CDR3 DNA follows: TGTGCCAGCAGTGTTAGCGGGGGCCTGGGTTACGAGCAGTACTTC.

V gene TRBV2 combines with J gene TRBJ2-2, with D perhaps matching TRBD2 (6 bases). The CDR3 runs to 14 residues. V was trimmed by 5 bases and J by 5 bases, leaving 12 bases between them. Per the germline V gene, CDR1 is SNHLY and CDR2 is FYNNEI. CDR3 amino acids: CASSRESGTGELFF. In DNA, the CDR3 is TGTGCCAGCAGTCGGGAGTCAGGGACCGGGGAGCTGTTTTTT.

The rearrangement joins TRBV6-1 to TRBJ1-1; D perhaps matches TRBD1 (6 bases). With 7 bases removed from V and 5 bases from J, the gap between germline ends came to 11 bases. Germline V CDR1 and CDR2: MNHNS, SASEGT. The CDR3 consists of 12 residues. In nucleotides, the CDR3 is TGTGCCAGCAAAATACAGGGAACTGAAGCTTTCTTT. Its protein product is CASKIQGTEAFF.

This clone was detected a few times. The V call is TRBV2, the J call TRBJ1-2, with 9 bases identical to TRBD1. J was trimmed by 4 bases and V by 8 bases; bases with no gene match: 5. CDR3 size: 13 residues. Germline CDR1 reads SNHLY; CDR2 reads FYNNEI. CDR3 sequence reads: CASHRGQVYGYTF. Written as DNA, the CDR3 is TGTGCCAGCCACAGGGGGCAAGTCTATGGCTACACCTTC.

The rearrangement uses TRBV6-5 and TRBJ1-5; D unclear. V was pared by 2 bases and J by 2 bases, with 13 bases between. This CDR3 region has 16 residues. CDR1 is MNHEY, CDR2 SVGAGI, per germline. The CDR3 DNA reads TGTGCCAGCAGTTACGAGGGCGGGTATGGCAATCAGCCCCAGCATTTT. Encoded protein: CASSYEGGYGNQPQHF.

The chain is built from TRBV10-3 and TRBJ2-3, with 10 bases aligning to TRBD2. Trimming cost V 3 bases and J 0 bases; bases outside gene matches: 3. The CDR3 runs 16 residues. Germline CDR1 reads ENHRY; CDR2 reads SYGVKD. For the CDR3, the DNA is TGTGCCATCAGTGAAGGAGCGGGGGGGAGCACAGATACGCAGTATTTT. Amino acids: CAISEGAGGSTDTQYF.

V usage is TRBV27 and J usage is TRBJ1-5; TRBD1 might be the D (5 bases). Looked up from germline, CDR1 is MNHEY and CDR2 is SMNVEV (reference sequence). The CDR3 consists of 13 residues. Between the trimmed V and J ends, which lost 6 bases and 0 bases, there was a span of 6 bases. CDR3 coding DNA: TGTGCCAGCAGCAGGGTTAGCAATCAGCCCCAGCATTTT. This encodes CASSRVSNQPQHF.

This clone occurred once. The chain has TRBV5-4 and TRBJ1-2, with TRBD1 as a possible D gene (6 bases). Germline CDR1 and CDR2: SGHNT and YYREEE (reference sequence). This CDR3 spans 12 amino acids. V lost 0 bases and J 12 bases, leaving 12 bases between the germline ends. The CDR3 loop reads CASSLGTRGDTF. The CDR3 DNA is TGTGCCAGCAGCTTGGGGACCAGGGGAGACACCTTC.